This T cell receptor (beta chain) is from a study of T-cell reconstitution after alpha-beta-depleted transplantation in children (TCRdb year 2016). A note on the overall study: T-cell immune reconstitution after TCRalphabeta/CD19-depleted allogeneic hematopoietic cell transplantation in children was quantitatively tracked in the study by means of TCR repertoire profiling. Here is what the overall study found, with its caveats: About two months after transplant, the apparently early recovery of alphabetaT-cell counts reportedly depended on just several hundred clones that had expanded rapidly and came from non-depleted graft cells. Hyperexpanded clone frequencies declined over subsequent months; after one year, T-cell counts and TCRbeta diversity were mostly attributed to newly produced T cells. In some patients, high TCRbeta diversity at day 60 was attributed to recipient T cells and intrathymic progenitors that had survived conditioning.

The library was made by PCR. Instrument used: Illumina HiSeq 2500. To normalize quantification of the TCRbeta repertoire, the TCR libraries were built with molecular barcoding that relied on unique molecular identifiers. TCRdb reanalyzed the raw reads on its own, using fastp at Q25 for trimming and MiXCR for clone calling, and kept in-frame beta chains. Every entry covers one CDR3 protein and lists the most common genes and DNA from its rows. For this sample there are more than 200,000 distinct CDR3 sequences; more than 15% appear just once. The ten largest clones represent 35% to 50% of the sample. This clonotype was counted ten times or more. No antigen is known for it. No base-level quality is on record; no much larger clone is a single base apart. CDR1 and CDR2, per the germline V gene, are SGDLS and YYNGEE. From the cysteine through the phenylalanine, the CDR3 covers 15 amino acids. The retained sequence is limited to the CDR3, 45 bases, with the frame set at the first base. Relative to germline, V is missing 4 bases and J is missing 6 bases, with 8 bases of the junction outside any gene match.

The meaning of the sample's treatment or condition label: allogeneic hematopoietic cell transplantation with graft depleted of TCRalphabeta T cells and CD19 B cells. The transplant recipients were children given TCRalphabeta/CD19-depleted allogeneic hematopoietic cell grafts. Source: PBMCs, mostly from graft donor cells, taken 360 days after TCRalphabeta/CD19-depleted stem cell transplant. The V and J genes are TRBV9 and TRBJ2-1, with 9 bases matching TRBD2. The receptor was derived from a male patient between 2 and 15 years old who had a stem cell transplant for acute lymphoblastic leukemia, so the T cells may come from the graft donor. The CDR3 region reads CASSYAGGPRNEQFF. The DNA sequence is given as TGTGCCAGCAGCTACGCGGGGGGGCCTCGCAATGAGCAGTTCTTC.